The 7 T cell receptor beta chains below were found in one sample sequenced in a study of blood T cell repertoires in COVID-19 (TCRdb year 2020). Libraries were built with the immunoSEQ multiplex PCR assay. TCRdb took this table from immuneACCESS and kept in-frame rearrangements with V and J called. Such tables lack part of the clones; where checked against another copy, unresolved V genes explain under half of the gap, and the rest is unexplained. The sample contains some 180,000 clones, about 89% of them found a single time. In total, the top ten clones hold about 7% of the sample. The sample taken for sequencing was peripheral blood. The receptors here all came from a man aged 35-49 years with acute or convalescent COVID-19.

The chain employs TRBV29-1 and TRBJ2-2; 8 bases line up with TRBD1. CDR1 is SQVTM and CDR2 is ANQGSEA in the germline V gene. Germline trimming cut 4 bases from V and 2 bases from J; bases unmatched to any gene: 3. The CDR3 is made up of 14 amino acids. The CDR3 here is CSVGQGINTGELFF. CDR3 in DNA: TGCAGCGTTGGACAGGGGATTAACACCGGGGAGCTGTTTTTT.

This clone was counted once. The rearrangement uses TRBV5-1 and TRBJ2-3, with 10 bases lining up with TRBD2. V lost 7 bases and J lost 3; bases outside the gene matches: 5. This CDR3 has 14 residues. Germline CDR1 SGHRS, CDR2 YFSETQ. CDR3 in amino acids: CASSAGGRTDTQYF. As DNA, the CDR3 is TGCGCCAGCTCAGCGGGGGGGCGAACAGATACGCAGTATTTT.

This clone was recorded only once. The CDR3 coding sequence is TGTGCCAGCAGCGTAGGTAGCGGGGGGGCCCAGACCCAGTACTTC. This sequence encodes CASSVGSGGAQTQYF. V and J are TRBV9 and TRBJ2-5, with 11 bases that match TRBD2. The CDR3 is made up of 15 amino acids. V was pared by 0 bases and J by 6 bases, with 4 bases of the junction left unmatched. Germline lookup yields CDR1 SGDLS and CDR2 YYNGEE.

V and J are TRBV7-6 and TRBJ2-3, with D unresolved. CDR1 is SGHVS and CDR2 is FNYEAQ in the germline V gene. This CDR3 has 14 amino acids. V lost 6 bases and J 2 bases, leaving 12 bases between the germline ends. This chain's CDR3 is CASSRTPTTDTQYF. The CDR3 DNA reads TGTGCCAGCAGTCGCACCCCTACCACAGATACGCAGTATTTT.

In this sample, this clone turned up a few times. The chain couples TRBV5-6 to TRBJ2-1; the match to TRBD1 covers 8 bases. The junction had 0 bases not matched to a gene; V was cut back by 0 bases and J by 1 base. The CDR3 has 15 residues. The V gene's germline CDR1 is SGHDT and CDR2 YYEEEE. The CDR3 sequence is CASSLGDRSYNEQFF. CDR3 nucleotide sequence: TGTGCCAGCAGCTTGGGGGACAGGTCCTACAATGAGCAGTTCTTC.

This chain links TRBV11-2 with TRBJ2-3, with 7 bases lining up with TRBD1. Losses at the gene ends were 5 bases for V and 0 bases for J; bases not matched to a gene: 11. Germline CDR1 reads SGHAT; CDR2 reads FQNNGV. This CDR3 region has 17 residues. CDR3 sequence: CASSPGQLLSSTDTQYF. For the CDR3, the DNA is TGTGCCAGCAGCCCGGGACAGCTTCTTTCTAGCACAGATACGCAGTATTTT.

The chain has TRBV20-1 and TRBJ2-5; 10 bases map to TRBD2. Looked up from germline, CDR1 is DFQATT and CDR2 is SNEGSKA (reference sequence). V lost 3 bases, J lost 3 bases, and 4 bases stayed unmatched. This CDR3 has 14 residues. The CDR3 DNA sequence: TGCAGTGCTAGTTTGCTAGCGGGGGAAGAGACCCAGTACTTC. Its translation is CSASLLAGEETQYF.